A single sample gave rise to the 25 T cell receptor beta chains below, sequenced in a study of T cell responses to AZD1222 COVID-19 vaccine. The method was immunoSEQ multiplex PCR; TCRdb's version includes in-frame clones alone and lacks a portion of them. This sample has roughly 140,000 clones, with around 90% found just once. Sequenced here: peripheral blood, sampled 28 days after the second AZD1222 dose. The receptors here all came from an adult who received the AZD1222 COVID-19 vaccine.

The CDR3 DNA sequence: TGTGCCAGCAGTTCCACAGGGGGCGTGAACACTGAAGCTTTCTTT. This sequence encodes CASSSTGGVNTEAFF. The chain links TRBV28 to TRBJ1-1; 9 positions match TRBD1. Germline CDR1 is MDHEN and CDR2 is SYDVKM. Trimming took 4 bases from V and 0 from J; bases not matched to a gene: 3. This CDR3 is 15 amino acids long.

V and J are TRBV10-3 and TRBJ2-3, with D unclear. The V gene's germline CDR1 is ENHRY and CDR2 SYGVKD. Trimming shortened V by 4 bases and J by 0 bases, and 8 bases separated the two germline ends. CDR3 length: 14 residues. In nucleotides, the CDR3 is TGTGCCATCAGTGTGATCGGTAGCACAGATACGCAGTATTTT. Translated: CAISVIGSTDTQYF.

This chain uses TRBV9 with TRBJ2-7; weak D call: TRBD1 (5 bases). Germline values: CDR1 SGDLS, CDR2 YYNGEE. The V end lost 3 bases, the J end lost 3 bases, and 13 bases lay between the germline ends. The CDR3 is made up of 14 amino acids. The CDR3 DNA sequence: TGTGCCAGCAGCGGAACAGGATTCGGCTACGAGCAGTACTTC. Its translation is CASSGTGFGYEQYF.

This chain links TRBV5-1 with TRBJ2-7; the match to TRBD1 covers 12 bases. CDR3 length: 15 amino acids. Germline trimming cut 2 bases from V and 2 bases from J; bases unmatched to any gene: 2. Germline V gene sequence: CDR1 SGHRS, CDR2 YFSETQ. The CDR3 here is CASSLGTGGPYEQYF. CDR3 bases: TGCGCCAGCAGCTTAGGGACAGGGGGCCCCTACGAGCAGTACTTC.

This chain's CDR3 is CAWSVVRQGKEKLFF. The CDR3 DNA is TGTGCCTGGAGTGTGGTCAGACAGGGAAAAGAAAAACTGTTTTTT. The rearrangement links TRBV30 to TRBJ1-4, with 7 positions matching TRBD1. Germline CDR1 reads GTSNPN; CDR2 reads SVGIG (reference sequence). V was clipped by 0 bases and J by 8 bases; unmatched bases: 9. The CDR3 contains 15 residues.

The genes are TRBV7-8 and TRBJ2-7, with TRBD2 matching over 9 bases. The V segment lost 2 bases and the J segment 3 bases; nucleotides outside the gene matches: 5. The CDR3 has 15 amino acids. Per germline, CDR1 SGHVS and CDR2 FQNEAQ. The CDR3 nucleotides are TGTGCCAGCAGCTTATACGCGGGAGGGGGCTACGAGCAGTACTTC. Translated, it gives CASSLYAGGGYEQYF.

The chain uses TRBV16 and TRBJ1-4; tentatively, D is TRBD1 (5 bases). Germline CDR1 is KGHSY and CDR2 is FQNENV. V dropped 5 bases and J dropped 5 bases, with 18 bases sitting between them. This CDR3 is 16 amino acids long. The CDR3 bases are TGTGCCAGCAGCAAAGAAATGGGCAGACAGAATGAAAAACTGTTTTTT. Translated, it gives CASSKEMGRQNEKLFF.

This sequence joins TRBV19 and TRBJ1-5; D possibly corresponds to TRBD1 (6 bases). V was trimmed by 4 bases and J by 5 bases, leaving 12 bases between them. Germline values: CDR1 LNHDA, CDR2 SQIVND (reference sequence). This CDR3 spans 14 amino acids. CDR3 DNA: TGTGCCAGTAGTACCCAAACAGGGTATCAGCCCCAGCATTTT. The encoded protein is CASSTQTGYQPQHF.

This chain uses TRBV25-1 with TRBJ1-1; D remains unclear. V was pared by 1 base and J by 0 bases, with 9 bases between. The length of the CDR3 is 15 residues. Germline loops: CDR1 MGHDK, CDR2 SYGVNS. DNA of the CDR3: TGTGCCAGCAGTGAATCGGTAGGGTTGAACACTGAAGCTTTCTTT. Its translation is CASSESVGLNTEAFF.

This clone appeared a single time. J is TRBJ1-1 and V is TRBV6-2 or TRBV6-3; D possibly corresponds to TRBD1 (6 bases). The germline gives CDR1 MNHEY, CDR2 SVGEGT. The ends were cut back, 7 bases at V and 11 bases at J, with 20 bases in the middle. The CDR3 contains 13 residues. The CDR3 region has the DNA TGTGCCAGCACCCCGTCAGGGGCTGTAGGGGCTTTCTTT. Amino acids: CASTPSGAVGAFF.

The chain has TRBV7-9 and TRBJ1-3; D is possibly TRBD1 (5 bases). The ends were cut back, 7 bases at V and 4 bases at J, with 11 bases in the middle. Germline V CDR1 and CDR2: SEHNR, FQNEAQ (reference sequence). CDR3 length: 13 amino acids. The CDR3 spells CASKEGLGNTIYF. The CDR3 bases are TGTGCCAGCAAAGAGGGGCTAGGAAACACCATATATTTT.

The chain recombines TRBV7-9 with TRBJ2-2; no definite D call. Germline V lookup: CDR1 SEHNR, CDR2 FQNEAQ (reference sequence). The V end lost 0 bases, the J end lost 6 bases, and 8 bases lay between the germline ends. This CDR3 has 14 residues. CDR3 in amino acids: CASSLAGRSGELFF. CDR3 bases: TGTGCCAGCAGCTTAGCGGGCAGGTCCGGGGAGCTGTTTTTT.

This chain uses TRBV30 with TRBJ2-5; no reliable D call. V lost 0 bases to trimming and J lost 3 bases, with 11 bases between them. The germline V gene has CDR1 GTSNPN and CDR2 SVGIG (reference sequence). CDR3 length equals 14 residues. This CDR3 is CAWSVVGREETQYF. The CDR3 coding sequence is TGTGCCTGGAGTGTGGTTGGGCGAGAAGAGACCCAGTACTTC.

The rearrangement joins TRBV5-1 to TRBJ1-3, with D possibly being TRBD1 (6 bases). The germline V and J ends were trimmed by 4 bases and 4 bases, with 15 bases remaining between them. The CDR3 runs 15 residues. Germline CDR1 and CDR2: SGHRS and YFSETQ. CDR3 DNA sequence: TGCGCCAGCAGCGAGGGATACGGGGGCGGAAACACCATATATTTT. Translating gives CASSEGYGGGNTIYF. Using reference TRBV5-1 and TRBJ1-3 for the parts outside the CDR3, the full variable domain is KAGVTQTPRYLIKTRGQQVTLSCSPISGHRSVSWYQQTPGQGLQFLFEYFSETQRNKGNFPGRFSGRQFSNSRSEMNVSTLELGDSALYLCASSEGYGGGNTIYFGEGSWLTVV.

This CDR3 reads CASTVGLAGTYEQYF. The CDR3 bases are TGTGCCAGCACCGTCGGACTAGCGGGGACTTACGAGCAGTACTTC. This chain connects TRBV6-5 to TRBJ2-7; 12 positions match TRBD2. V shed 7 bases, J shed 4 bases, and the junction held 8 bases outside the gene matches. The CDR3 has 15 residues. Germline values: CDR1 MNHEY, CDR2 SVGAGI.

CDR3 loop: CASSFGTANYGYTF. As DNA, the CDR3 is TGTGCCAGCAGCTTCGGGACCGCTAACTATGGCTACACCTTC. V usage is TRBV5-8 and J usage is TRBJ1-2, with D possibly being TRBD1 (5 bases). The CDR3 sequence is 14 residues long. Trimming stripped 2 bases from V and 0 bases from J, with 8 bases between. Germline CDR1 is SGHTS and CDR2 is YDEGEE.

The chain carries TRBV25-1 and TRBJ2-3, with 7 bases identical to TRBD2. The CDR3 is 14 amino acids. The V segment lost 5 bases and the J segment 3 bases; nucleotides outside the gene matches: 5. Germline loops: CDR1 MGHDK, CDR2 SYGVNS. The CDR3 DNA sequence: TGTGCCAGCAGTCAAAGCGGGAAAACAGATACGCAGTATTTT. Its translation is CASSQSGKTDTQYF. The whole variable domain, remainder taken from reference TRBV25-1 and TRBJ2-3, is EADIYQTPRYLVIGTGKKITLECSQTMGHDKMYWYQQDPGMELHLIHYSYGVNSTEKGDLSSESTVSRIRTEHFPLTLESARPSHTSQYLCASSQSGKTDTQYFGPGTRLTVL.

The CDR3 DNA is TGTGCCAGCTCCCGCGCCCCACAGGGTAACAATGAGCAGTTCTTC. It encodes CASSRAPQGNNEQFF. The genes are TRBV18 and TRBJ2-1, with TRBD1 as a possible D gene (6 bases). Germline CDR1 KGHSH, CDR2 LQKENI. Trimming took off 6 bases at V and 5 bases at J, with 17 bases between the two ends. The CDR3 is 15 amino acids.

This clone has only a few counts. The chain links TRBV18 to TRBJ1-4; D remains unclear. The CDR3 is 13 residues long. V was pared by 2 bases and J by 8 bases, with 9 bases between. The germline gives CDR1 KGHSH, CDR2 LQKENI. CDR3 DNA sequence: TGTGCCAGCTCACCAGATCTGAGAGAAAAACTGTTTTTT. Translation gives CASSPDLREKLFF.

V gene TRBV4-2 combines with J gene TRBJ1-1; 7 nucleotides agree with TRBD1. The V gene's germline CDR1 is LGHNA and CDR2 YNFKEQ. V shed 6 bases and J 0 bases; nucleotides not matched to a gene: 7. The CDR3 totals 15 residues. CDR3: CASSQDRRMNTEAFF. CDR3 sequence (DNA): TGTGCCAGCAGTCAGGACAGGAGAATGAACACTGAAGCTTTCTTT.

The gene calls are TRBV11-3 and TRBJ1-1, with D perhaps TRBD1 (5 bases). This CDR3 is 16 amino acids long. Germline V gene data show CDR1 as SGHNT and CDR2 as YENEEA. V was trimmed by 2 bases and J by 1 base, leaving 14 bases between them. In DNA form, the CDR3 reads TGTGCCAGCAGCTTATCCCGGGGGATGGGGAACACTGAAGCTTTCTTT. Translation: CASSLSRGMGNTEAFF.

The chain uses TRBV9 and TRBJ2-5; possible D gene TRBD1, 6 bases. The V gene lost 0 bases and the J gene lost 1 base, with 7 bases spanning the gap. Germline lookup yields CDR1 SGDLS and CDR2 YYNGEE. The CDR3 spans 14 residues. The CDR3 nucleotides are TGTGCCAGCAGCGTAGCAGGGGTCCAAGAGACCCAGTACTTC. Encoded protein: CASSVAGVQETQYF.

The V gene is TRBV19, the J gene TRBJ1-5, with 8 bases identical to TRBD1. The CDR3 extends over 18 amino acids. The V gene end was trimmed by 5 bases and the J gene end by 5 bases; junction bases not matched to a gene: 17. Germline assignment: CDR1 LNHDA and CDR2 SQIVND (reference sequence). DNA of the CDR3: TGTGCCAGTAGTGCCTTTAGGACAGGGTTCGGTGCCCATCAGCCCCAGCATTTT. This codes for CASSAFRTGFGAHQPQHF.

On this clone: The sample holds other DNA sequences that translate to the same CDR3. The chain links TRBV12-3 or TRBV12-4 to TRBJ1-2; D not certain. The V and J ends lost 1 base and 4 bases respectively, with 7 bases between them. CDR3 size: 13 residues. CDR3 protein: CASSLGGSYGYTF. Here the CDR3 DNA reads TGTGCCAGCAGTTTAGGAGGGAGCTATGGCTACACCTTC.

The J gene is TRBJ2-1, the V gene TRBV7-2; 7 nucleotides line up with TRBD1. V shed 2 bases, J shed 6 bases, and the junction held 7 bases outside the gene matches. The germline gives CDR1 SGHTA, CDR2 FQGNSA. This CDR3 has 15 residues. CDR3 DNA: TGTGCCAGCAGCTTAATTTTAAGGGGGCCCAATGAGCAGTTCTTC. It encodes CASSLILRGPNEQFF.